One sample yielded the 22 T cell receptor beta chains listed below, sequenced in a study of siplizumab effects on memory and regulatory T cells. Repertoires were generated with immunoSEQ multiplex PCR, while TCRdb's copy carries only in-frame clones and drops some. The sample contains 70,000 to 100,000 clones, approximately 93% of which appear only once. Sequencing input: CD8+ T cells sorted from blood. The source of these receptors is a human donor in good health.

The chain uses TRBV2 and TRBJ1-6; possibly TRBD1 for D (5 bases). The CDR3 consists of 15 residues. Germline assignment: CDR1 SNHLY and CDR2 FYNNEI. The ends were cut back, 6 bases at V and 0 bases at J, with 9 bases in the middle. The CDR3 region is CASRAGSSYNSPLHF. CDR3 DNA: TGTGCCAGCAGAGCAGGGAGCTCCTATAATTCACCCCTCCACTTT.

The CDR3: CASRGAGYSNQPQHF. CDR3 DNA: TGTGCCAGCCGTGGGGCAGGGTATAGCAATCAGCCCCAGCATTTT. The chain couples TRBV19 to TRBJ1-5; possibly TRBD1 for D (5 bases). The germline V and J ends were trimmed by 9 bases and 0 bases, with 15 bases remaining between them. Germline CDR1 reads LNHDA; CDR2 reads SQIVND (reference sequence). This CDR3 is built from 15 residues.

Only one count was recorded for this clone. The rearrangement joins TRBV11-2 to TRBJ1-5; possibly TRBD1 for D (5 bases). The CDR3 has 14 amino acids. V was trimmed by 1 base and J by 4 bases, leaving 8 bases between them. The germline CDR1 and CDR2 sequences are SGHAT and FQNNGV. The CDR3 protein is CASSLGDGNQPQHF. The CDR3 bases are TGTGCCAGCAGCTTAGGGGACGGGAATCAGCCCCAGCATTTT.

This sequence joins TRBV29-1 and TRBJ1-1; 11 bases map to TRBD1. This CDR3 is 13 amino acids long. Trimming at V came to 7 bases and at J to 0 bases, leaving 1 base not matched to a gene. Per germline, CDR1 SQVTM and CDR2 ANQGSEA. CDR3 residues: CSAGQGVNTEAFF. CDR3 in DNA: TGCAGCGCGGGACAGGGGGTGAACACTGAAGCTTTCTTT.

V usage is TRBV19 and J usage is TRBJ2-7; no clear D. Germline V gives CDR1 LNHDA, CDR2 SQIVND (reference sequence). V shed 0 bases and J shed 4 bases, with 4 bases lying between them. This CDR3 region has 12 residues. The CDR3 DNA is TGTGCCAGTAGTATAGATCTTTACGAGCAGTACTTC. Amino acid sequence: CASSIDLYEQYF.

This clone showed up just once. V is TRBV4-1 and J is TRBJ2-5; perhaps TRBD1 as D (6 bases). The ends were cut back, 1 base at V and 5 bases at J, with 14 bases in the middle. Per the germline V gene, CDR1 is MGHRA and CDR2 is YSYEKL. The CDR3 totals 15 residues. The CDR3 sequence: CASSQGQGMGETQYF. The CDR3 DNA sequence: TGCGCCAGCAGCCAAGGGCAGGGGATGGGGGAGACCCAGTACTTC.

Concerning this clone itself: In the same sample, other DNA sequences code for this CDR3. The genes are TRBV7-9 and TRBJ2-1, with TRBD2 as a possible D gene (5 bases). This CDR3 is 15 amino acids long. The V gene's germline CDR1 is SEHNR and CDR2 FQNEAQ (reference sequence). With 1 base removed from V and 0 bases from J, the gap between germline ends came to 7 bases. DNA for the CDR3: TGTGCCAGCAGCTTAGTGGGGAGCTCCTACAATGAGCAGTTCTTC. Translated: CASSLVGSSYNEQFF.

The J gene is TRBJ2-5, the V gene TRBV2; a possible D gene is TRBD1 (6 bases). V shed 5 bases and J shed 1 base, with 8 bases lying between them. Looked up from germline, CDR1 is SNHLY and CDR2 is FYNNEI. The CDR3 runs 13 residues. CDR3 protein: CASSTGLQETQYF. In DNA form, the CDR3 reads TGTGCCAGCAGTACAGGGCTCCAAGAGACCCAGTACTTC.

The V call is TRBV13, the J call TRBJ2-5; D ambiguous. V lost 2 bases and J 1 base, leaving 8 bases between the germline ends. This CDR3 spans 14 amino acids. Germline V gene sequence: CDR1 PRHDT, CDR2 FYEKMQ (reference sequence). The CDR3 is CASSLRTPQETQYF. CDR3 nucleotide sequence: TGTGCCAGCAGCTTAAGAACTCCCCAAGAGACCCAGTACTTC. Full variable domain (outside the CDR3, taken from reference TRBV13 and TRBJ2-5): AAGVIQSPRHLIKEKRETATLKCYPIPRHDTVYWYQQGPGQDPQFLISFYEKMQSDKGSIPDRFSAQQFSDYHSELNMSSLELGDSALYFCASSLRTPQETQYFGPGTRLLVL.

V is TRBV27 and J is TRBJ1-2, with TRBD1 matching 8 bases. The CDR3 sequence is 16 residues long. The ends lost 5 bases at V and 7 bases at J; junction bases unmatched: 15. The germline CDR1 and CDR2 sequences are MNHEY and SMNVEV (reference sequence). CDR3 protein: CASSPGRGQALGGYTF. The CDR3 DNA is TGTGCCAGCAGTCCCGGACGGGGACAGGCATTGGGTGGCTACACCTTC.

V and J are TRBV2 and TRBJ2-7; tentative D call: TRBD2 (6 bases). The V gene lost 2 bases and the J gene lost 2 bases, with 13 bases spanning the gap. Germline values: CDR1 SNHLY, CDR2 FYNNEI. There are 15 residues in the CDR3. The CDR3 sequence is CASSENGGDTYEQYF. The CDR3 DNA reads TGTGCCAGCAGTGAAAACGGCGGGGATACCTACGAGCAGTACTTC.

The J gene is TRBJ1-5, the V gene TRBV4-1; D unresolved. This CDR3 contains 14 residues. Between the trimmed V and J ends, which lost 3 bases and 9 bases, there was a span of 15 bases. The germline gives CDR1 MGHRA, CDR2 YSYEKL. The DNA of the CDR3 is TGCGCCAGCAGCCAGGAGCCGGAACCGGGGCCCCAGCATTTT. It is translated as CASSQEPEPGPQHF.

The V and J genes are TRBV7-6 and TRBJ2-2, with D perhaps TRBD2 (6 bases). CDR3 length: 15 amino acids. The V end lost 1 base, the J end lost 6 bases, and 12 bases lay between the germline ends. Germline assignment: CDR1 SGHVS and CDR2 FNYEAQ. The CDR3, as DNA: TGTGCCAGCAGCTTAGGGGCGGGGCTGGCCGGGGAGCTGTTTTTT. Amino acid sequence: CASSLGAGLAGELFF. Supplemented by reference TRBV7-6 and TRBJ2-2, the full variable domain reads GAGVSQSPRYKVTKRGQDVALRCDPISGHVSLYWYRQALGQGPEFLTYFNYEAQQDKSGLPNDRFSAERPEGSISTLTIQRTEQRDSAMYRCASSLGAGLAGELFFGEGSRLTVL.

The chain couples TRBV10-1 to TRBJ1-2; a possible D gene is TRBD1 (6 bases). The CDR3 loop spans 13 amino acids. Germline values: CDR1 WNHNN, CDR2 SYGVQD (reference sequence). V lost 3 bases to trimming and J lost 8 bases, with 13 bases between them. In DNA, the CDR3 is TGCGCCAGCAGTGATGACAGGTTTCGCGGCTACACCTTC. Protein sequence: CASSDDRFRGYTF.

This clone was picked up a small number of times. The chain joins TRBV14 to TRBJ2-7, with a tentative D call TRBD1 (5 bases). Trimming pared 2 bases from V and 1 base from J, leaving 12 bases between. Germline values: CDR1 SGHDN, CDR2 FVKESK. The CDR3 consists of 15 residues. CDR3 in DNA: TGTGCCAGCAGCCAATGGCAGGGTGTATCCTACGAGCAGTACTTC. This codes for CASSQWQGVSYEQYF.

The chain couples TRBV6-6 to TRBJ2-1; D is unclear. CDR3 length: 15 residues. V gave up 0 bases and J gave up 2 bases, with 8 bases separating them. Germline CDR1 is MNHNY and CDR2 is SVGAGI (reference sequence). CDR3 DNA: TGTGCCAGCAGTTACTCGATCAGTCCCTACAATGAGCAGTTCTTC. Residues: CASSYSISPYNEQFF.

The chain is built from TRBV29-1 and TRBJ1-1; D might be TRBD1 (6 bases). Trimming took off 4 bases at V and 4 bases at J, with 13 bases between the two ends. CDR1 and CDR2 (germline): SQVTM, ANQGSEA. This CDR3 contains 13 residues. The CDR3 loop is CSVVKGVSTEAFF. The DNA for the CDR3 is TGCAGCGTTGTAAAGGGGGTCAGCACTGAAGCTTTCTTT.

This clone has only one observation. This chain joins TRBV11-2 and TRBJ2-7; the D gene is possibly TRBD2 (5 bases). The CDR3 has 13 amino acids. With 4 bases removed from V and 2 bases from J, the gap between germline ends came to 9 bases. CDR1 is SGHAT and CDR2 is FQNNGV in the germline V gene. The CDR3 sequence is CASSSPGAYEQYF. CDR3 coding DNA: TGTGCCAGCAGCTCCCCCGGGGCCTACGAGCAGTACTTC.

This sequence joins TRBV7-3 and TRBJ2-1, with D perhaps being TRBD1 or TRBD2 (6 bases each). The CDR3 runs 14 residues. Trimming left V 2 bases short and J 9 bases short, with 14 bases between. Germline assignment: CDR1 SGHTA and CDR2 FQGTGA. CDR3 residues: CASSLLQGLGEQFF. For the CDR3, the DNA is TGTGCCAGCAGCTTATTACAGGGACTCGGTGAGCAGTTCTTC.

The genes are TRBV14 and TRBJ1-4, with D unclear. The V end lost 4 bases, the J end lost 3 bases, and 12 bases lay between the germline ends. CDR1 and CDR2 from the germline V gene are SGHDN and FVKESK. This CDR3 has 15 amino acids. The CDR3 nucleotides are TGTGCCAGCAGCCCCTCGGGAGTACCTAATGAAAAACTGTTTTTT. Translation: CASSPSGVPNEKLFF.

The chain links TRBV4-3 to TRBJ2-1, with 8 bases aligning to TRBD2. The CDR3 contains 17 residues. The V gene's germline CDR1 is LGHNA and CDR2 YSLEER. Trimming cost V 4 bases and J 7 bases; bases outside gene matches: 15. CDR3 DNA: TGCGCCAGCAGCCCTGGGTCCGGGACTAGGGTGTCAAATGAGCAGTTCTTC. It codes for CASSPGSGTRVSNEQFF.

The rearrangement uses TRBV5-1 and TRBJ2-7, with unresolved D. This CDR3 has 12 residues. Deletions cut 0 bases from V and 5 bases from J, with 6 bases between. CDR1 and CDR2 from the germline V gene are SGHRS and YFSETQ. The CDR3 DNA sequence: TGCGCCAGCAGCTTGGCCCGGCACGAGCAGTACTTC. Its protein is CASSLARHEQYF.